Below, one TCR beta chain is given with its context. Participants were aged about 18 to 100 years from about 25 US areas. Cohorts were based on clinical histories the participants reported. The sample is drawn from a study of blood T cell repertoires in COVID-19. The germline V gene encodes CDR1 LNHDA and CDR2 SQIVND (reference sequence). The CDR3 has 15 amino acids. V was trimmed by 5 bases and J by 0 bases, leaving 10 bases between them. Original processing methods: Reference gene primer amplification yielded estimated nucleated cell counts. Clones were read by immunoSEQ multiplex PCR, and TCRdb kept only the in-frame ones, dropping some. The V and J calls and the clone size are those of that table, but D and trimming were determined from the DNA. This table has 200,000 to 250,000 clones, roughly 86% appearing once.

The TCR originated in a woman in her thirties with acute COVID-19. The chain couples TRBV19 to TRBJ2-2, with a tentative D call TRBD2 (6 bases). The sample consisted of PBMCs or T cells enriched from blood (not recorded which). The CDR3 DNA reads as TGTGCCAGTAGTTCGGGAGCGGCGAACACCGGGGAGCTGTTTTTT. Amino acid sequence: CASSSGAANTGELFF.